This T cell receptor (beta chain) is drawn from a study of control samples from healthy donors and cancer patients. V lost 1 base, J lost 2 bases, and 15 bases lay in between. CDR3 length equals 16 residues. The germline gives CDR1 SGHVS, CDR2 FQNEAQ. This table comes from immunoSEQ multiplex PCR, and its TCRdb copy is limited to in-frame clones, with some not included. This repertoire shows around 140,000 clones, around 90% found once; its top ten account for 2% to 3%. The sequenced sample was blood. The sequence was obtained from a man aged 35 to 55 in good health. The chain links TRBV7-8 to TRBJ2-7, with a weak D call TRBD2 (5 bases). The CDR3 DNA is TGTGCCAGCAGCTTAGTTGGCTCTTCGGGGACCTACGAGCAGTACTTC. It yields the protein CASSLVGSSGTYEQYF.